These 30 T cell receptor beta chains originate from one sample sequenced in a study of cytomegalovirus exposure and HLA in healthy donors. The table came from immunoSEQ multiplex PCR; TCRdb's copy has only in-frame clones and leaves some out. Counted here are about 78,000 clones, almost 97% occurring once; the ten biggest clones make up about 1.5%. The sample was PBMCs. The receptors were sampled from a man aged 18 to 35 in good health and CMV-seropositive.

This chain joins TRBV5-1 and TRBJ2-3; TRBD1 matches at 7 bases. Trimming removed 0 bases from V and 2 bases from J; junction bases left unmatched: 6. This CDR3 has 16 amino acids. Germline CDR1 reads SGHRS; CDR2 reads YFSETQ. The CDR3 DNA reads TGCGCCAGCAGCTTGGGACAGGGAATATTCACAGATACGCAGTATTTT. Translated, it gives CASSLGQGIFTDTQYF.

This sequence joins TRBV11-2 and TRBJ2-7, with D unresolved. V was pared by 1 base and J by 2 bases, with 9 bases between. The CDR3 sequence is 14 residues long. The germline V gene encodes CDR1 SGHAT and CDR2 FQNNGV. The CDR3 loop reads CASSLGHGAYEQYF. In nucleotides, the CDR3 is TGTGCCAGCAGCTTAGGCCACGGAGCCTACGAGCAGTACTTC.

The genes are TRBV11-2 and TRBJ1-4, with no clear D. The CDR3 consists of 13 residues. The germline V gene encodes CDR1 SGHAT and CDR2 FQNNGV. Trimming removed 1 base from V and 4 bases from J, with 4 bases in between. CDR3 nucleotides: TGTGCCAGCAGCTTAGGACTTAATGAAAAACTGTTTTTT. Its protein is CASSLGLNEKLFF. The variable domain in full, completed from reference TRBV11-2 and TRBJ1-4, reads EAGVAQSPRYKIIEKRQSVAFWCNPISGHATLYWYQQILGQGPKLLIQFQNNGVVDDSQLPKDRFSAERLKGVDSTLKIQPAKLEDSAVYLCASSLGLNEKLFFGSGTQLSVL.

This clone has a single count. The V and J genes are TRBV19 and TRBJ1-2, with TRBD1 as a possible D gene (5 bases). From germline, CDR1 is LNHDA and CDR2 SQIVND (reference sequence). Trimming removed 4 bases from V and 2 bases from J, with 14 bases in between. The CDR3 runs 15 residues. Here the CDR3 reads CASSTKPQVNYGYTF. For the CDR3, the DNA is TGTGCCAGTAGTACCAAACCACAGGTGAACTATGGCTACACCTTC.

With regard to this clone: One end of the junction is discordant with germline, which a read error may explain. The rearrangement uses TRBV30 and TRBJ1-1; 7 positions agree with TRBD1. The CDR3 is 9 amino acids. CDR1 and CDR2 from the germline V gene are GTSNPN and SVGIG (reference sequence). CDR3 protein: CAWGDRHTF. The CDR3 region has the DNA TGTGCCTGGGGGGACAGACACACATTT.

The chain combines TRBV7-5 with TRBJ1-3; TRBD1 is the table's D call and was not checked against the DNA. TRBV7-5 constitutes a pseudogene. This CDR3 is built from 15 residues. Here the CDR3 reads CARSFDGRNGNTIYF. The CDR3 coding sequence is TGTGCCAGAAGCTTCGATGGCAGGAATGGAAACACCATATATTTT.

The DNA of the CDR3 is TGTGCCAGCAGCTTACAGTCTGAAGCTTTCTTT. Translating gives CASSLQSEAFF. The rearrangement joins TRBV5-6 to TRBJ1-1; unclear D gene. The germline gives CDR1 SGHDT, CDR2 YYEEEE. This CDR3 spans 11 amino acids. The V and J ends lost 2 bases and 6 bases respectively, with 5 bases between them.

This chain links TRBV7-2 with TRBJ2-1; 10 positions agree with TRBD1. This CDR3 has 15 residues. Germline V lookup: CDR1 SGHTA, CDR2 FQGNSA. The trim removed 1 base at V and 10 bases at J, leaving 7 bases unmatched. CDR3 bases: TGTGCCAGCAGCTTAGATGGGGACAGGGGACGCGAGCAGTTCTTC. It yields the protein CASSLDGDRGREQFF.

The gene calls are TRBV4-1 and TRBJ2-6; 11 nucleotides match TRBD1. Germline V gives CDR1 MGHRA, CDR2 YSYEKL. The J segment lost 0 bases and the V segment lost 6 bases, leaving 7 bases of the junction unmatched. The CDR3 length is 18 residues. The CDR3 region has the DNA TGCGCCAGCAGACGTACCGGGACAGGGGGCTCTGGGGCCAACGTCCTGACTTTC. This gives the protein CASRRTGTGGSGANVLTF.

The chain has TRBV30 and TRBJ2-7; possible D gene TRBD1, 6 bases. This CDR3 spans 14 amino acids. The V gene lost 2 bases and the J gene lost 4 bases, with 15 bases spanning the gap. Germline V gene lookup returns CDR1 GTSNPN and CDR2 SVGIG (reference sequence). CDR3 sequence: CAWSTTGKYYEQYF. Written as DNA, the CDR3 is TGTGCCTGGAGTACGACAGGAAAGTATTACGAGCAGTACTTC.

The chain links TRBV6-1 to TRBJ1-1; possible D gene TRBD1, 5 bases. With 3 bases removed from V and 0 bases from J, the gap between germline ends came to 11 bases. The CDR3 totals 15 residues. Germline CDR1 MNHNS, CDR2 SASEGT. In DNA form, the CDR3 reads TGTGCCAGCAGTGATTTGGGACTCATGAACACTGAAGCTTTCTTT. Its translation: CASSDLGLMNTEAFF.

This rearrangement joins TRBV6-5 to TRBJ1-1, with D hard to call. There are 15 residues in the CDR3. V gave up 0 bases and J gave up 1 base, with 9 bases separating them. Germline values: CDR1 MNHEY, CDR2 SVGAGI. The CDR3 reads CASSYSNRWNTEAFF. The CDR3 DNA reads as TGTGCCAGCAGTTACTCGAACAGATGGAACACTGAAGCTTTCTTT.

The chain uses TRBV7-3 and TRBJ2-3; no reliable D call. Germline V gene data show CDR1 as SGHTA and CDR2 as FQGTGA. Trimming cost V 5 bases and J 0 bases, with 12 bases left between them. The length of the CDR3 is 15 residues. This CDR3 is CASSLFGGSTDTQYF. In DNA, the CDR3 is TGTGCCAGCAGCCTCTTCGGCGGCAGCACAGATACGCAGTATTTT.

The CDR3 reads CASSLGTEGQPQHF. In DNA form, the CDR3 reads TGCGCCAGCAGCTTGGGGACAGAGGGTCAGCCCCAGCATTTT. This chain joins TRBV5-1 and TRBJ1-5; weak D call: TRBD1 (6 bases). The V gene lost 0 bases and the J gene lost 6 bases, with 10 bases spanning the gap. The CDR3 runs 14 residues. Germline V gives CDR1 SGHRS, CDR2 YFSETQ.

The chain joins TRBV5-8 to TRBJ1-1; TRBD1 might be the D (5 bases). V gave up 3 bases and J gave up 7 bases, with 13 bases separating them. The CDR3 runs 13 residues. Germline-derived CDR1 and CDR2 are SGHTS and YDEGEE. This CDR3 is CASSSPGGSEAFF. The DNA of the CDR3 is TGTGCCAGCAGCTCCCCCGGGGGAAGTGAAGCTTTCTTT.

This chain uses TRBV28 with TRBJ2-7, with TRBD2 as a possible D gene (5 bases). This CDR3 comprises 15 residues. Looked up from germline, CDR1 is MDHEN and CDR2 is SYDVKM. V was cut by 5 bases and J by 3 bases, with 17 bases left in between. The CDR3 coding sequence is TGTGCCAGCAGTCCCCGGGGTAGCGCGGGCTACGAGCAGTACTTC. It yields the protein CASSPRGSAGYEQYF.

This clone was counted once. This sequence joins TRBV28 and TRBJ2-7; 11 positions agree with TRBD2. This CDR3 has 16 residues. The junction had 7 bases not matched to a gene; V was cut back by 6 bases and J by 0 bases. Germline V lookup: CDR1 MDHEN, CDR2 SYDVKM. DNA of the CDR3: TGTGCCAGCAGGGGACTAGCGGTCCTCTTCTCCTACGAGCAGTACTTC. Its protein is CASRGLAVLFSYEQYF.

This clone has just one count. The DNA for the CDR3 is TGTGCCAGCAGCTCCCGGGACAGGGGGCCCTCCAACAGTGAGCAGTTCTTC. Amino acid sequence: CASSSRDRGPSNSEQFF. The V gene is TRBV11-3, the J gene TRBJ2-1; 12 bases are shared with TRBD1. Germline V CDR1 and CDR2: SGHNT, YENEEA. The CDR3 extends over 17 amino acids. V gave up 4 bases and J gave up 9 bases; unmatched junction bases: 13.

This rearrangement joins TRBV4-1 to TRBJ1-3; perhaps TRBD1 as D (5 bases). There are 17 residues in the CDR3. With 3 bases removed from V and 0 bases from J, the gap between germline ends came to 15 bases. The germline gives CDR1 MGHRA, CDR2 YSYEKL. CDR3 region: CASSQGQALGSGNTIYF. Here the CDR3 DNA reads TGCGCCAGCAGCCAGGGGCAGGCACTCGGCTCTGGAAACACCATATATTTT.

CDR3 sequence: CASSSRLAGHNEQFF. The CDR3 bases are TGTGCCAGCAGCTCACGACTAGCGGGTCACAATGAGCAGTTCTTC. This rearrangement joins TRBV11-3 to TRBJ2-1, with 10 positions matching TRBD2. This CDR3 comprises 15 residues. Germline lookup yields CDR1 SGHNT and CDR2 YENEEA. After removal of 4 bases from V and 5 bases from J, the junction contained 5 bases not matched to a gene.

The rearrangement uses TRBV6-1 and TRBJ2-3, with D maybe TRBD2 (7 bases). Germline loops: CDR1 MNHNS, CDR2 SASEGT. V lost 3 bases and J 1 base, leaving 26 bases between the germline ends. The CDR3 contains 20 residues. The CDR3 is CASSDYPRRGLAARTDTQYF. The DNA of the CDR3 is TGTGCCAGCAGTGATTATCCCCGCCGGGGGCTAGCGGCCCGCACAGATACGCAGTATTTT.

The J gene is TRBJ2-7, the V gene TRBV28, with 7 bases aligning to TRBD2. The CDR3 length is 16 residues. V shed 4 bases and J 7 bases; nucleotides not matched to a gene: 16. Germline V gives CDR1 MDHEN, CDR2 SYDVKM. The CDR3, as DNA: TGTGCCAGCAGTTCACATCCCGGGACTAAGCTCGAAGAGCAGTACTTC. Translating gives CASSSHPGTKLEEQYF.

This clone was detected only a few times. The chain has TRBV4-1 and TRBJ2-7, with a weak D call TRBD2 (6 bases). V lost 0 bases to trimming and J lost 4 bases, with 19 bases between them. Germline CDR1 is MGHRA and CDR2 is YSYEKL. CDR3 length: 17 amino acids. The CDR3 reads CASSQELSGLAAYEQYF. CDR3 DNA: TGCGCCAGCAGCCAAGAATTAAGCGGGTTGGCAGCATACGAGCAGTACTTC.

The CDR3 sequence is CASGLAGGPYEQYF. The CDR3 coding sequence is TGTGCTAGTGGTTTGGCGGGAGGGCCCTACGAGCAGTACTTC. The chain joins TRBV12-5 to TRBJ2-7; TRBD2 aligns across 8 bases. This CDR3 has 14 residues. Germline values: CDR1 LGHNT, CDR2 FRNRAP. The V gene end was trimmed by 1 base and the J gene end by 2 bases; junction bases not matched to a gene: 1.

The chain's CDR3 is CSARDSSEQYF. The CDR3 DNA follows: TGCAGTGCTAGAGACTCTAGCGAGCAGTACTTC. The rearrangement joins TRBV20-1 to TRBJ2-7, with unresolved D. Trimming took 0 bases from V and 6 from J, leaving 6 bases between them. Germline V gene lookup returns CDR1 DFQATT and CDR2 SNEGSKA (reference sequence). The CDR3 sequence is 11 residues long.

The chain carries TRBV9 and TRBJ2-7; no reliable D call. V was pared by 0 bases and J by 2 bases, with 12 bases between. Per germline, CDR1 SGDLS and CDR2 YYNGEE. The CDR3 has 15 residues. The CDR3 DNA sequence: TGTGCCAGCAGCGTAGGCTCCAGGCGAGCCTACGAGCAGTACTTC. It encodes CASSVGSRRAYEQYF. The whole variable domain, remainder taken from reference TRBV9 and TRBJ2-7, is DSGVTQTPKHLITATGQRVTLRCSPRSGDLSVYWYQQSLDQGLQFLIQYYNGEERAKGNILERFSAQQFPDLHSELNLSSLELGDSALYFCASSVGSRRAYEQYFGPGTRLTVT.

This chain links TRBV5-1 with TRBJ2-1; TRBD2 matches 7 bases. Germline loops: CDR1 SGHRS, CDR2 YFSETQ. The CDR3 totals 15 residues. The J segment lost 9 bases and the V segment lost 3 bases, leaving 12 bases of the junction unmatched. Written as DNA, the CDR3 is TGCGCCAGCAGCTCGACTGGGGGAGCTAGCGGTGAGCAGTTCTTC. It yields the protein CASSSTGGASGEQFF.

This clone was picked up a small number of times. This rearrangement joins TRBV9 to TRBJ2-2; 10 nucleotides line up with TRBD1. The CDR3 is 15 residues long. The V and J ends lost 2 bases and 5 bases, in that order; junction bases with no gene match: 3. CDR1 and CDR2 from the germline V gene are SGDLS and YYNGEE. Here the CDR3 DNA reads TGTGCCAGCAGCGTCGGGACAGGGGCGACCGGGGAGCTGTTTTTT. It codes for CASSVGTGATGELFF.

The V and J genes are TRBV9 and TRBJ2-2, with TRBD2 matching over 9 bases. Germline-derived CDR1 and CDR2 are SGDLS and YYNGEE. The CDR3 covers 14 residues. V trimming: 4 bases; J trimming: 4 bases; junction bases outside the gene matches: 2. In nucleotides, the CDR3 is TGTGCCAGCAGCCTAGCGGGAAGCACCGGGGAGCTGTTTTTT. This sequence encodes CASSLAGSTGELFF.

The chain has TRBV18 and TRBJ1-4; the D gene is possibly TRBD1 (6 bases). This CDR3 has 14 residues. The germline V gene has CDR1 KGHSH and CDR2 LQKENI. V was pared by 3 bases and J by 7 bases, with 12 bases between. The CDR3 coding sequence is TGTGCCAGCTCACCCCAGAGGGGGGGTGAAAAACTGTTTTTT. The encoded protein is CASSPQRGGEKLFF.